This record concerns one T cell receptor beta chain sequence. This clonotype was seen ten or more times. What this receptor recognizes is not known. Per-nucleotide qualities are absent, and no much larger clonotype sits a single base away. In the ophthalmopathy patients, disease was moderately to severely active, with a Clinical Activity Score of 3 or more, a NOSPECS grade of 4 or more, and a duration of less than 3 months. Exclusion was applied to patients with uncontrolled infections, other autoimmune diseases, pregnancy or lactation. Diagnoses were established on the basis of clinical symptoms, serum thyroxine and TRAb, thyroid ultrasound, and orbital computed tomography. PBMCs were isolated from roughly 10 ml of fresh peripheral blood by Ficoll-Paque density gradient centrifugation. Trizol reagent was used to extract total RNA, and RNA quality was then checked on an Agilent 2100 Bioanalyzer. Amplification of TCR beta CDR3 regions was carried out from RNA transcripts. The first round of RT-PCR for the TCR CDR3 was performed with the HTBI primer set and the Qiagen OneStep RT-PCR kit. The libraries were constructed in a second round of multiplex PCR and then size-selected and purified. The libraries were sequenced on an Illumina HiSeq2000 using paired-end 100 bp reads. The study's own analysis went as follows. Raw data were processed with SOAPnuke, discarding reads with adapters, uncalled bases, mean Phred below 15, or no exact constant-primer or identifier match. High-quality paired reads were merged using COPE v1.2.5, and each unique nucleotide sequence was defined as a clonotype. Clonotypes were aligned to IMGT TRBV, TRBD and TRBJ reference segments using MiTCR v1.1. The analysis included only V-J combinations with a frequency above 0.0001, which together covered 99% to 99.2% of the repertoires. A TCS score was defined as the ratio of F50 (clonal expansion) to E x V (chaos), with BLOSUM62-based TCRdist applied between CDR3 peptides within each V-J. Welch's t-statistics and random forest reduced around 520 V-J features to 10 to 15, which were used in a naive Bayes classifier (R e1071). The Morisita-Horn index was used to measure how similar the thyroid and blood repertoires were. TCRdb passed the public sequencing reads through fastp at Q25 and MiXCR, retaining productive beta sequences. Entries that share a CDR3 protein sequence are merged under the most common genes and DNA. These V and J calls derive from TCRdb rather than the authors' analysis. The sample table lists approximately 610,000 distinct CDR3 sequences, about 15% of them with a count of one. The ten largest clonotypes hold about 3.9% of the sample.

CDR1 is given as ENHRY and CDR2 as SYGVKD, both from the germline V gene. Spanning cysteine to phenylalanine, the CDR3 consists of 13 amino acids. Of the read, only the CDR3 DNA is kept; its 39 bases are in frame from base 1. V is pruned by 4 bases and J by 7 bases, leaving 1 base of the junction without a gene match. The data were taken from a study of T cells in Graves' hyperthyroidism and ophthalmopathy (dated by TCRdb to between 2018 and 2021). Describing the broader study: Peripheral blood samples were taken at initial diagnosis, before any treatment was given. The roughly 94 discovery patients were randomly divided into training and test sets at a 7:3 ratio. A discovery cohort of roughly 96 patients, about 40 with Graves' ophthalmopathy and 55 to 60 with stable Graves' hyperthyroidism, was used to find distinguishing TCR V-J signatures. After blood sampling, hyperthyroidism patients were treated with methimazole at a starting dose of 30 mg daily, and ophthalmopathy patients were treated with high-dose intravenous methylprednisolone. The paper describes TCR Vbeta CDR3 sequencing of 140 or so peripheral blood samples, made up of roughly 40 ophthalmopathy patients, 70 to 75 hyperthyroidism patients and 17 progressor patients. In addition, the study compared T-cell repertoires in thyroid tissue and in blood from about 6 Graves' hyperthyroidism patients. An independent validation cohort of about 20 hyperthyroidism patients and 17 patients who later progressed to ophthalmopathy tested prospective prediction of ophthalmopathy.

Overall study results and their limits: During validation, the model predicted progression to ophthalmopathy a median of about 6.5 months ahead of onset, with around 71% sensitivity and roughly 75% specificity. Most expanded thyroid clonotypes (frequency above 0.001) were also found in blood, which suggests that blood repertoires may mirror thyroid immune responses. In cross-validation, a model built on a 13 V-J signature told ophthalmopathy apart from stable hyperthyroidism with under 90% sensitivity and roughly 81% specificity, and in testing the same model reached 80%/75%. Sample size was not statistically predetermined, and blinding of investigators to group allocation was not performed.

The receptor comes from a woman aged 40 to 49 with Graves' ophthalmopathy. Sample: blood. The V and J genes are TRBV10-3 and TRBJ2-2, with 9 bases matching TRBD2. The CDR3 protein is CAISGLADGELFF. The DNA reads as follows: TGTGCCATCAGTGGACTAGCGGACGGGGAGCTGTTTTTT.